A single sample gave rise to the 27 T cell receptor beta chains below, sequenced in a study of CD8+CD57+ T cells in acquired aplastic anemia. CDR3 and TCR beta VDJ profiling relied on a genomic DNA template. Each CDR3 protein gets one entry after TCRdb re-called the reads with MiXCR. Of more than 100,000 distinct CDR3 sequences in the sample, 40% to 45% were seen once. What was sequenced was sorted CD4+, CD8+, or CD8+CD57+ T cells (not recorded which) from PBMCs. The receptors originated from a human donor in good health, serving as a control.

This clonotype was counted many times. The chain links TRBV18 to TRBJ2-7; D is unresolved. In germline, CDR1 is KGHSH, CDR2 LQKENI. V was pared by 3 bases and J by 0 bases, with 6 bases between. This CDR3 has 13 amino acids. The CDR3 loop is CASSPGSSYEQYF. In nucleotides, the CDR3 is TGTGCCAGCTCACCGGGCAGCTCCTACGAGCAGTACTTC.

This clonotype was recorded many times. This rearrangement joins TRBV19 to TRBJ2-2; D might be TRBD2 (6 bases). V lost 8 bases, J lost 5 bases, and 15 bases lay in between. The CDR3 sequence is 14 residues long. The germline gives CDR1 LNHDA, CDR2 SQIVND (reference sequence). CDR3 sequence (DNA): TGTGCCAGTGAGGCCAGCGGGTTAACCGGGGAGCTGTTTTTT. This encodes CASEASGLTGELFF.

This clonotype was observed many times. V usage is TRBV20-1 and J usage is TRBJ2-1; D call uncertain. V shed 3 bases and J shed 3 bases, with 3 bases lying between them. This CDR3 has 11 residues. Germline V gene lookup returns CDR1 DFQATT and CDR2 SNEGSKA (reference sequence). The CDR3 here is CSASFYNEQFF. CDR3 sequence (DNA): TGCAGTGCTAGTTTCTACAATGAGCAGTTCTTC.

This clonotype was recorded a few times. The chain has TRBV29-1 and TRBJ1-4; D unresolved. CDR3 length: 13 residues. The V end was cut by 4 bases, the J end by 0 bases, with 6 bases between. Germline V gene data show CDR1 as SQVTM and CDR2 as ANQGSEA. This CDR3 is CSVAPTTNEKLFF. The CDR3 DNA follows: TGCAGCGTTGCCCCCACAACTAATGAAAAACTGTTTTTT.

The CDR3 coding sequence is TGCAGCGTTGAACGGGCGCGAGGGAACACTGAAGCTTTCTTT. This translates into CSVERARGNTEAFF. The chain employs TRBV29-1 and TRBJ1-1, with D unresolved. The CDR3 has 14 amino acids. Germline V gene lookup returns CDR1 SQVTM and CDR2 ANQGSEA. V was shortened by 2 bases and J by 1 base, with 11 bases between the two germline ends.

This clonotype came up a few times. The J gene is TRBJ1-1, the V gene TRBV2; no clear D gene. In germline, CDR1 is SNHLY, CDR2 FYNNEI. This CDR3 has 10 amino acids. The V and J ends lost 6 bases and 8 bases respectively, with 7 bases between them. CDR3 in DNA: TGTGCCAGCAGAGCGGACGAAGCTTTCTTT. Translation gives CASRADEAFF. Looking up the rest from reference TRBV2 and TRBJ1-1 gives the full variable domain: EPEVTQTPSHQVTQMGQEVILRCVPISNHLYFYWYRQILGQKVEFLVSFYNNEISEKSEIFDDQFSVERPDGSNFTLKIRSTKLEDSAMYFCASRADEAFFGQGTRLTVV.

Only a few counts were recorded for this clonotype. V usage is TRBV5-5 and J usage is TRBJ1-1; D is unclear. The CDR3 has 16 residues. Trimming took off 0 bases at V and 2 bases at J, with 14 bases between the two ends. Germline V CDR1 and CDR2: SGHKS, YYEKEE (reference sequence). The DNA for the CDR3 is TGTGCCAGCAGCTTGGGAAAATTGGACCTTAACACTGAAGCTTTCTTT. It is translated as CASSLGKLDLNTEAFF. The full variable domain, rest sourced from reference TRBV5-5 and TRBJ1-1, is DAGVTQSPTHLIKTRGQQVTLRCSPISGHKSVSWYQQVLGQGPQFIFQYYEKEERGRGNFPDRFSARQFPNYSSELNVNALLLGDSALYLCASSLGKLDLNTEAFFGQGTRLTVV.

The table lists this clonotype with many counts. The chain has TRBV30 and TRBJ1-2; D is uncertain. Trimming took off 2 bases at V and 2 bases at J, with 6 bases between the two ends. Per the germline V gene, CDR1 is GTSNPN and CDR2 is SVGIG (reference sequence). The CDR3 sequence is 12 residues long. The CDR3 is CAWSTRNYGYTF. CDR3 nucleotides: TGTGCCTGGAGTACGCGGAACTATGGCTACACCTTC.

The chain joins TRBV6-1 to TRBJ1-4, with D uncertain. Germline assignment: CDR1 MNHNS and CDR2 SASEGT. V shed 6 bases and J shed 4 bases, with 18 bases lying between them. This CDR3 comprises 16 residues. In DNA, the CDR3 is TGTGCCAGCAGCCCCCTCCTCGGTCCGTATAATGAAAAACTGTTTTTT. Residues: CASSPLLGPYNEKLFF.

This clonotype came up many times. The rearrangement uses TRBV30 and TRBJ1-1, with D uncertain. This CDR3 region has 15 residues. Germline CDR1 and CDR2: GTSNPN and SVGIG (reference sequence). V shed 0 bases and J shed 4 bases, with 15 bases lying between them. CDR3 DNA sequence: TGTGCCTGGAGTGTACGTATCGCGAGGTCCACTGAAGCTTTCTTT. This gives the protein CAWSVRIARSTEAFF.

V and J are TRBV12-3 or TRBV12-4 and TRBJ2-1; no reliable D call. The V end was cut by 6 bases, the J end by 7 bases, with 7 bases between. The CDR3 has 11 amino acids. CDR3 DNA: TGTGCCAGCAGAGCCGTGAATGAGCAGTTCTTC. Translating gives CASRAVNEQFF.

The chain uses TRBV29-1 and TRBJ2-5; the match to TRBD1 covers 9 bases. J lost 5 bases, V lost 6 bases, and 7 bases had no gene match. Germline V CDR1 and CDR2: SQVTM, ANQGSEA. The CDR3 length is 13 residues. The CDR3 sequence is CSVRDRVKETQYF. CDR3 bases: TGCAGCGTCCGGGACAGGGTAAAGGAGACCCAGTACTTC.

This rearrangement joins TRBV20-1 to TRBJ2-3; D possibly corresponds to TRBD1 (7 bases). V lost 5 bases, J lost 3 bases, and 12 bases lay in between. The CDR3 totals 13 residues. Germline V lookup: CDR1 DFQATT, CDR2 SNEGSKA (reference sequence). This CDR3 is CSAPTGRTDTQYF. For the CDR3, the DNA is TGCAGTGCTCCGACAGGGAGGACAGATACGCAGTATTTT.

This clonotype has ten or more counts. The chain is built from TRBV12-3 or TRBV12-4 and TRBJ1-6, with TRBD1 as a possible D gene (6 bases). This CDR3 region has 17 residues. Trimming removed 2 bases at V and 1 base at J, with 12 bases between. The CDR3 loop is CASSLSRGLSYNSPLHF. The CDR3 DNA reads TGTGCCAGCAGTTTATCCAGGGGATTGTCCTATAATTCACCCCTCCACTTT.

The chain carries TRBV5-4 and TRBJ1-2, with 10 bases fitting TRBD1. From germline, CDR1 is SGHNT and CDR2 YYREEE (reference sequence). J lost 10 bases, V lost 0 bases, and 9 bases had no gene match. The length of the CDR3 is 15 residues. In DNA form, the CDR3 reads TGTGCCAGCAGCTTGGCGGGACAGGGGATTACGGCCTACACCTTC. It codes for CASSLAGQGITAYTF.

This clonotype has ten or more counts. The chain links TRBV19 to TRBJ1-5; no clear D gene. The CDR3 is made up of 15 amino acids. V was cut by 6 bases and J by 0 bases, with 12 bases left in between. The germline gives CDR1 LNHDA, CDR2 SQIVND (reference sequence). In DNA form, the CDR3 reads TGTGCCAGTAGCACCACAATCAATAGCAATCAGCCCCAGCATTTT. Its translation: CASSTTINSNQPQHF. Full variable domain (rest looked up from reference TRBV19 and TRBJ1-5): DGGITQSPKYLFRKEGQNVTLSCEQNLNHDAMYWYRQDPGQGLRLIYYSQIVNDFQKGDIAEGYSVSREKKESFPLTVTSAQKNPTAFYLCASSTTINSNQPQHFGDGTRLSIL.

This clonotype has a handful of counts. The chain is built from TRBV11-2 and TRBJ2-4; possibly TRBD1 or TRBD2 for D (5 bases each). The V gene lost 0 bases and the J gene lost 11 bases, with 14 bases spanning the gap. The CDR3 is 14 amino acids. Germline V gene lookup returns CDR1 SGHAT and CDR2 FQNNGV. In DNA form, the CDR3 reads TGTGCCAGCAGCTTAGAACTACTCATGGGGGTTCAGTACTTC. Translation: CASSLELLMGVQYF.

V and J are TRBV7-2 and TRBJ2-1; D is perhaps TRBD1 (5 bases). From germline, CDR1 is SGHTA and CDR2 FQGNSA. Trimming removed 9 bases from V and 3 bases from J, with 6 bases in between. The CDR3 runs to 11 residues. CDR3: CASQGYNEQFF. The CDR3 nucleotides are TGTGCCAGTCAGGGCTACAATGAGCAGTTCTTC.

This rearrangement joins TRBV15 to TRBJ2-7, with D perhaps TRBD1 (6 bases). This CDR3 contains 13 residues. The germline V gene has CDR1 LNHNV and CDR2 YYDKDF (reference sequence). V was pared by 0 bases and J by 6 bases, with 9 bases between. The CDR3 DNA sequence: TGTGCCACCAGCAGAGATAGGACAGCCGAGCAGTACTTC. It yields the protein CATSRDRTAEQYF.

The chain recombines TRBV30 with TRBJ1-2; D unclear. The V gene's germline CDR1 is GTSNPN and CDR2 SVGIG (reference sequence). V lost 0 bases to trimming and J lost 6 bases, with 11 bases between them. This CDR3 has 13 residues. The DNA for the CDR3 is TGTGCCTGGAGTGTATTGTCTGGGAATGGCTACACCTTC. Protein: CAWSVLSGNGYTF.

This clonotype was detected many times. The gene calls are TRBV7-8 and TRBJ1-3, with D perhaps matching TRBD1 (6 bases). Between the trimmed V and J ends, which lost 2 bases and 6 bases, there was a span of 23 bases. Germline V CDR1 and CDR2: SGHVS, FQNEAQ. CDR3 length: 18 residues. This CDR3 is CASSLLSSGVQGINTIYF. CDR3 nucleotide sequence: TGTGCCAGCAGCTTACTCTCCAGCGGGGTGCAGGGGATAAACACCATATATTTT.

The table lists this clonotype with many counts. This chain links TRBV4-2 with TRBJ1-1; a weak D match, TRBD1 (6 bases). There are 14 residues in the CDR3. V was shortened by 4 bases and J by 1 base, with 10 bases between the two germline ends. The germline V gene encodes CDR1 LGHNA and CDR2 YNFKEQ. The CDR3 coding sequence is TGTGCCAGCAGCCCGGCAGGGGCGAACACTGAAGCTTTCTTT. As protein: CASSPAGANTEAFF.

In the case of this clonotype: One end of the junction varies from germline; a read error may be responsible. V is TRBV10-3 and J is TRBJ2-2; TRBD1 or TRBD2 may be the D gene (6 bases each). Germline CDR1 is ENHRY and CDR2 is SYGVKD. CDR3 length: 14 amino acids. CDR3 loop: CAISRQGNTGGLFF. The CDR3 bases are TGTGCCATCAGCAGGCAGGGGAACACCGGGGGGCTGTTTTTT.

This chain uses TRBV10-3 with TRBJ2-2, with 7 bases that match TRBD2. CDR1 is ENHRY and CDR2 is SYGVKD in the germline V gene. The CDR3 is 16 residues long. Germline trimming cut 9 bases from V and 1 base from J; bases unmatched to any gene: 11. This chain's CDR3 is CAIPISGTMNTGELFF. The CDR3 region has the DNA TGTGCCATTCCCATCTCCGGGACTATGAACACCGGGGAGCTGTTTTTT.

This clonotype was seen repeatedly, ten times or more. The rearrangement joins TRBV2 to TRBJ1-5; D is unresolved. Looked up from germline, CDR1 is SNHLY and CDR2 is FYNNEI. This CDR3 has 15 amino acids. V was pared by 1 base and J by 6 bases, with 13 bases between. The CDR3 loop reads CASSEEGLLIQPQHF. For the CDR3, the DNA is TGTGCCAGCAGTGAAGAGGGCCTTCTCATTCAGCCCCAGCATTTT.

About this clonotype itself: Mismatch with germline at one junction end may stem from a read error. This chain connects TRBV10-3 to TRBJ2-1; tentative D call: TRBD1 (6 bases). The V gene's germline CDR1 is ENHRY and CDR2 SYGVKD. This CDR3 spans 15 amino acids. Here the CDR3 reads CATKRITGIYTEQFF. In DNA, the CDR3 is TGTGCCACTAAACGGATAACAGGGATCTACACTGAGCAGTTCTTC.

The sample holds many counts of this clonotype. A read error may be the cause here, since a much bigger clone is one base away. The CDR3 is CAASRGAGQGEKLFF. In DNA form, the CDR3 reads TGTGCCGCCAGCAGAGGAGCCGGACAGGGAGAAAAACTGTTTTTT. This chain connects TRBV15 to TRBJ1-4; 8 bases align to TRBD1. This CDR3 region has 15 residues. Germline V gives CDR1 LNHNV, CDR2 YYDKDF (reference sequence).